Relative to its sample, the clone carrying this TCR beta chain is medium-sized (0.01 to 0.1%). Its specificity is unknown. The V gene end was trimmed by 4 bases and the J gene end by 3 bases; junction bases not matched to a gene: 3. The CDR3 runs to 15 residues. Germline-derived CDR1 and CDR2 are MDHEN and SYDVKM. Original handling: A classifier for distant metastasis in papillary thyroid cancer was constructed using CDR3 differences observed across clinicopathological groups. TCRdb re-called the PCR reads via MiXCR. TCRdb's processing, not the study's, gives the V and J calls here. The sample consists of about 12,000 clones, 25% to 40% of them appearing once. Nobody among the patients had been given any treatment before thyroid surgery. The entry originates in a study of metastatic and nonmetastatic thyroid tumors. Study in general: Repertoires of blood and of tissue (tumor or nodule) from malignant and benign thyroid patients were compared. Study-level results: Benign nodules reportedly had significantly lower TCR beta diversity than malignant thyroid tumors in blood and tumor.

This TCR came from a female donor with papillary thyroid cancer or a benign thyroid nodule (not recorded which). Some clones in this sample may be carry-over from other donors' samples. The material sequenced was tumor tissue. This chain joins TRBV28 and TRBJ2-7; 13 nucleotides line up with TRBD2. This CDR3 is CASSSRTSGSYEQYF. CDR3 nucleotide sequence: TGTGCCAGCAGTTCCCGGACTAGCGGGAGCTACGAGCAGTACTTC.